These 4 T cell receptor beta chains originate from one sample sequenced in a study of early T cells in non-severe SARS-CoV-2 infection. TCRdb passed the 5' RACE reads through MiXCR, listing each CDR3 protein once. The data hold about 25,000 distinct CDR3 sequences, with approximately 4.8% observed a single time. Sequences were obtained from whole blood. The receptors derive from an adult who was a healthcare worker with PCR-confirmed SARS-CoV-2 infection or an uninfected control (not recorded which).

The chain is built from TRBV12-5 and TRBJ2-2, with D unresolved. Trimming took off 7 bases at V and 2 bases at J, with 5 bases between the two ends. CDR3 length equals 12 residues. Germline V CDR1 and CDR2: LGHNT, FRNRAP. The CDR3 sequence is CASAYNTGELFF. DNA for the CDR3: TGTGCTAGTGCCTATAACACCGGGGAGCTGTTTTTT.

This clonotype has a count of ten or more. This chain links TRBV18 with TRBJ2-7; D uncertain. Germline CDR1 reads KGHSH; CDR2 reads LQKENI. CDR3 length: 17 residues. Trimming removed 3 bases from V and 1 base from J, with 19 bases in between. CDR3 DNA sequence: TGTGCCAGCTCACCCCAGCGCGGTCCCTTCGTATCCTACGAGCAGTACTTC. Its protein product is CASSPQRGPFVSYEQYF.

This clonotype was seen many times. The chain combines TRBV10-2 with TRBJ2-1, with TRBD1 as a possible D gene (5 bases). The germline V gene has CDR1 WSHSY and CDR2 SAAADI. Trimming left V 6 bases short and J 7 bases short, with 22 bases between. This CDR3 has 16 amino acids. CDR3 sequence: CASSLNTGNGRNEQFF. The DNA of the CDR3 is TGCGCCAGCAGCCTAAACACAGGTAACGGTCGGAATGAGCAGTTCTTC.

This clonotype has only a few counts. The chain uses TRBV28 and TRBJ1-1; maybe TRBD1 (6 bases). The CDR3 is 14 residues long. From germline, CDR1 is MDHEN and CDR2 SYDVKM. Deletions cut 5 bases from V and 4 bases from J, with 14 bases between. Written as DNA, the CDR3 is TGTGCCAGCAGTCGAGGGGGGTTAGGCACTGAAGCTTTCTTT. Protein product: CASSRGGLGTEAFF.